The 22 T cell receptor beta chains below come from one sample, sequenced in a study of T cells in Graves' hyperthyroidism and ophthalmopathy. RNA transcripts provided the source from which TCR beta CDR3 regions were amplified. First-round RT-PCR of the TCR CDR3 relied on the HTBI primer set. TCRdb reprocessed the multiplex PCR reads via MiXCR and lists one record per CDR3 protein. This sample yields 700,000 or so distinct CDR3 sequences, of which approximately 14% are seen a single time; approximately 13% belongs to the top ten. Sequencing was carried out using blood. These receptors all come from a woman in her fifties or sixties with Graves' ophthalmopathy.

This clonotype was observed a few times. This chain uses TRBV19 with TRBJ1-1; D possibly corresponds to TRBD1 (5 bases). V was clipped by 3 bases and J by 3 bases, with 8 bases between them. The germline V gene has CDR1 LNHDA and CDR2 SQIVND (reference sequence). This CDR3 is 13 amino acids long. The CDR3 here is CASSIIRDTEAFF. CDR3 DNA sequence: TGTGCCAGTAGTATTATCAGGGACACTGAAGCTTTCTTT.

This clonotype was picked up many times. The chain joins TRBV20-1 to TRBJ2-1; 14 bases are shared with TRBD2. This CDR3 is 15 amino acids long. The germline V gene has CDR1 DFQATT and CDR2 SNEGSKA (reference sequence). This CDR3 is CSATSGRDSYNEQFF. The CDR3 DNA reads as TGCAGCGCGACTAGCGGGAGGGATTCCTACAATGAGCAGTTCTTC.

This clonotype was counted at least ten times. The chain carries TRBV28 and TRBJ1-2, with a weak D call TRBD1 (6 bases). V lost 2 bases and J 10 bases, leaving 17 bases between the germline ends. CDR1 is MDHEN, CDR2 SYDVKM, per germline. CDR3 length: 14 residues. Written as DNA, the CDR3 is TGTGCCAGCAGTTTAGGGGGCCTGGGTGGATTCTACACCTTC. Translated, it gives CASSLGGLGGFYTF.

This clonotype occurred many times. The chain recombines TRBV28 with TRBJ1-5; 7 nucleotides align to TRBD1. Germline V gives CDR1 MDHEN, CDR2 SYDVKM. The CDR3 spans 19 residues. J lost 0 bases, V lost 5 bases, and 16 bases had no gene match. CDR3 nucleotides: TGTGCCAGCAGTCCACTGGTCCGGACAGGCAGTTATAGCAATCAGCCCCAGCATTTT. This encodes CASSPLVRTGSYSNQPQHF.

This clonotype was detected ten times or more. CDR3 loop: CAISETGGGETQYF. The CDR3 coding sequence is TGTGCCATCAGTGAGACAGGGGGTGGTGAGACCCAGTACTTC. This chain connects TRBV10-3 to TRBJ2-5; 8 positions agree with TRBD1. V trimming: 2 bases; J trimming: 5 bases; junction bases outside the gene matches: 4. CDR3 length: 14 amino acids. Germline V gives CDR1 ENHRY, CDR2 SYGVKD.

This clonotype was counted at least ten times. The chain joins TRBV4-3 to TRBJ2-7; perhaps TRBD2 as D (6 bases). V lost 0 bases and J 2 bases, leaving 11 bases between the germline ends. The CDR3 covers 15 residues. Germline V lookup: CDR1 LGHNA, CDR2 YSLEER. DNA for the CDR3: TGCGCCAGCAGCCAAGATACGGGAGTCACCTACGAGCAGTACTTC. Amino acid sequence: CASSQDTGVTYEQYF.

This clonotype was counted ten times or more. CDR3 in amino acids: CASSLPNSPLHF. The DNA of the CDR3 is TGTGCCAGCAGCCTGCCAAATTCACCCCTCCACTTT. V is TRBV7-2 and J is TRBJ1-6, with D uncertain. This CDR3 comprises 12 residues. The ends were cut back, 5 bases at V and 7 bases at J, with 6 bases in the middle. Germline loops: CDR1 SGHTA, CDR2 FQGNSA.

The chain combines TRBV3-1 with TRBJ1-6; the match to TRBD1 covers 9 bases. CDR1 is LGHDT and CDR2 is YNNKEL in the germline V gene (reference sequence). The CDR3 runs to 18 residues. V lost 4 bases and J lost 10; bases outside the gene matches: 17. The CDR3 spells CASSPRGGQGSAESPLHF. Written as DNA, the CDR3 is TGTGCCAGCAGCCCCCGCGGGGGACAGGGTTCAGCGGAATCACCCCTCCACTTT. Full variable domain (remainder filled in from reference TRBV3-1 and TRBJ1-6): DTAVSQTPKYLVTQMGNDKSIKCEQNLGHDTMYWYKQDSKKFLKIMFSYNNKELIINETVPNRFSPKSPDKAHLNLHINSLELGDSAVYFCASSPRGGQGSAESPLHFGNGTRLTVT.

This clonotype appeared many times. The chain employs TRBV15 and TRBJ2-5; a possible D gene is TRBD2 (6 bases). V was trimmed by 4 bases and J by 2 bases, leaving 11 bases between them. The CDR3 is made up of 14 amino acids. Germline V CDR1 and CDR2: LNHNV, YYDKDF (reference sequence). The CDR3 reads CATSTGGIQETQYF. CDR3 DNA: TGTGCCACCAGCACCGGCGGGATTCAAGAGACCCAGTACTTC.

In this sample, this clonotype turned up many times. The CDR3 DNA sequence: TGTGCCAGCAGCGCTGTGGGCAATGAGCAGTTCTTC. The encoded protein is CASSAVGNEQFF. The chain carries TRBV7-9 and TRBJ2-1; D remains ambiguous. This CDR3 is built from 12 residues. CDR1 is SEHNR, CDR2 FQNEAQ, per germline (reference sequence). V lost 5 bases and J 6 bases, leaving 8 bases between the germline ends.

In its sample, this clonotype was seen a few times. V is TRBV25-1 and J is TRBJ1-2; TRBD1 is a possible D gene (6 bases). This CDR3 has 14 residues. Trimming stripped 1 base from V and 4 bases from J, with 10 bases between. The germline gives CDR1 MGHDK, CDR2 SYGVNS. The CDR3 loop is CASSESGASYGYTF. CDR3 sequence (DNA): TGTGCCAGCAGTGAATCGGGGGCTTCCTATGGCTACACCTTC.

This clonotype appeared many times. The CDR3 loop is CSARGTSGYEQYF. The DNA of the CDR3 is TGCAGTGCTAGGGGGACTAGCGGCTACGAGCAGTACTTC. The chain is built from TRBV20-1 and TRBJ2-7; 11 nucleotides agree with TRBD2. The V segment lost 3 bases and the J segment 3 bases; nucleotides outside the gene matches: 1. This CDR3 has 13 amino acids. From germline, CDR1 is DFQATT and CDR2 SNEGSKA (reference sequence).

This chain joins TRBV27 and TRBJ1-1, with unresolved D. The CDR3 runs 13 residues. Between the trimmed V and J ends, which lost 7 bases and 1 base, there was a span of 10 bases. Per the germline V gene, CDR1 is MNHEY and CDR2 is SMNVEV (reference sequence). CDR3 loop: CASISLENTEAFF. CDR3 in DNA: TGTGCCAGCATAAGCCTCGAGAACACTGAAGCTTTCTTT.

The table lists this clonotype with many counts. The chain carries TRBV7-9 and TRBJ2-3; D gene uncertain. V lost 5 bases to trimming and J lost 4 bases, with 16 bases between them. Per germline, CDR1 SEHNR and CDR2 FQNEAQ (reference sequence). The CDR3 is 15 residues long. The CDR3 sequence: CASSTQSGAADTQYF. The CDR3 bases are TGTGCCAGCAGCACGCAATCCGGAGCAGCAGATACGCAGTATTTT. Supplemented by reference TRBV7-9 and TRBJ2-3, the full variable domain reads DTGVSQNPRHKITKRGQNVTFRCDPISEHNRLYWYRQTLGQGPEFLTYFQNEAQLEKSRLLSDRFSAERPKGSFSTLEIQRTEQGDSAMYLCASSTQSGAADTQYFGPGTRLTVL.

The table lists this clonotype with a count of one. A read error is possible here, since a much larger clone lies one base away. This chain links TRBV27 with TRBJ2-1; TRBD2 matches at 8 bases. There are 17 residues in the CDR3. CDR1 is MNHEY and CDR2 is SMNVEV in the germline V gene (reference sequence). V shed 7 bases and J 6 bases; nucleotides not matched to a gene: 17. CDR3 nucleotides: TGTGCCAGCAATTCGCCCCCGAGAAGCGGGAGTCCCAATGAGCAGTTCTTC. It translates to CASNSPPRSGSPNEQFF.

In this sample, this clonotype turned up many times. The V call is TRBV6-1, the J call TRBJ1-2; weak D call: TRBD1 (5 bases). The CDR3 spans 15 residues. Trimming took off 5 bases at V and 8 bases at J, with 21 bases between the two ends. Germline loops: CDR1 MNHNS, CDR2 SASEGT. The CDR3 DNA reads TGTGCCAGCAGTATTCAGGGAGGGCGAGGAGGAGGCTACACCTTC. It specifies CASSIQGGRGGGYTF.

This clonotype was observed many times. The chain has TRBV20-1 and TRBJ2-5; possibly TRBD1 for D (6 bases). V dropped 3 bases and J dropped 3 bases, with 11 bases sitting between them. The CDR3 contains 13 residues. The germline V gene has CDR1 DFQATT and CDR2 SNEGSKA (reference sequence). CDR3 region: CSASSGGEETQYF. CDR3 nucleotides: TGCAGTGCTAGTAGTGGGGGCGAAGAGACCCAGTACTTC.

This clonotype was seen at least ten times. The rearrangement uses TRBV14 and TRBJ2-7; TRBD2 matches 9 bases. V shed 4 bases and J 2 bases; nucleotides not matched to a gene: 0. CDR1 SGHDN and CDR2 FVKESK come from the germline V gene. The CDR3 sequence is 13 residues long. This CDR3 is CASSRGRAYEQYF. The CDR3 DNA reads TGTGCCAGCAGCCGCGGGAGGGCCTACGAGCAGTACTTC.

V is TRBV29-1 and J is TRBJ2-2; D remains unclear. The length of the CDR3 is 13 residues. Germline V CDR1 and CDR2: SQVTM, ANQGSEA. Deletions cut 3 bases from V and 3 bases from J, with 8 bases between. The CDR3 DNA reads as TGCAGCGTTGATCAACACCACACCGGGGAGCTGTTTTTT. It codes for CSVDQHHTGELFF.

In this sample, this clonotype turned up many times. The V call is TRBV5-1, the J call TRBJ2-7, with D possibly matching TRBD2 (6 bases). CDR3 length: 14 residues. V was clipped by 6 bases and J by 3 bases, with 16 bases between them. Germline-derived CDR1 and CDR2 are SGHRS and YFSETQ. CDR3 residues: CASKGLASDYEQYF. The CDR3 bases are TGCGCCAGCAAAGGTTTGGCTAGCGACTACGAGCAGTACTTC.

This clonotype was observed at least ten times. The genes are TRBV28 and TRBJ2-2, with D possibly being TRBD1 (5 bases). V was shortened by 7 bases and J by 4 bases, with 10 bases between the two germline ends. The CDR3 has 13 amino acids. Germline CDR1 and CDR2: MDHEN and SYDVKM. DNA of the CDR3: TGTGCCAGCACCGACAGACTCACCGGGGAGCTGTTTTTT. It yields the protein CASTDRLTGELFF.

This clonotype has at least ten counts. This chain joins TRBV12-3 or TRBV12-4 and TRBJ2-3; D ambiguous. V shed 6 bases and J shed 0 bases, with 16 bases lying between them. The CDR3 sequence is 16 residues long. The CDR3 protein is CASSPVSGASTDTQYF. The CDR3 region has the DNA TGTGCCAGCAGCCCCGTTTCAGGCGCTAGCACAGATACGCAGTATTTT.